A selection of T cell receptor beta chains follows, all from one sample in a study of blood T cell repertoires in COVID-19. The method was immunoSEQ multiplex PCR; TCRdb's version includes in-frame clones alone and lacks a portion of them. The data contain some 67,000 clones, 85% to 90% of them singletons. Input material: peripheral blood. These receptors all stem from a woman aged 60 to 75 with acute or convalescent COVID-19. Each CDR3 is given with its conserved first and last residue. The D gene is left open where the match is weak. Not every row has a clone size; where given, it reads once, few, many or a size class.

D	V	J	size	DNA	CDR3
NA	TRBV14	TRBJ1-2	NA	TGTGCCAGCAGCCAAGATCTAGCCTATGGCTACACCTTC	CASSQDLAYGYTF
TRBD1	TRBV7-9	TRBJ1-3	NA	TGTGCCAGCAGCTCACCGACAGGGGCTGGAAACACCATATATTTT	CASSSPTGAGNTIYF
NA	TRBV30	TRBJ1-1	NA	TGTGCCTGGAACGGGGAGGGAATGAACACTGAAGCTTTCTTT	CAWNGEGMNTEAFF
NA	TRBV6-6	TRBJ2-5	NA	TGTGCCACCAAGACAGGCCAACAAGAGACCCAGTACTTC	CATKTGQQETQYF
NA	TRBV5-8	TRBJ2-4	NA	TGTGCCAGCAGCTTGCTACTAGCCAAAAACATTCAGTACTTC	CASSLLLAKNIQYF
NA	TRBV19	TRBJ1-5	NA	TGTGCCAGTAGCACCATCGACAGTAAGGGTTTTGGCAATCAGCCCCAGCATTTT	CASSTIDSKGFGNQPQHF
NA	TRBV18	TRBJ1-1	NA	TGTGCCAGCTCCCAACACGCATTGAACACTGAAGCTTTCTTT	CASSQHALNTEAFF
NA	TRBV5-4	TRBJ2-5	NA	TGTGCCAGCAGCTTGCAGGGCACAGGGTTTGAGACCCAGTACTTC	CASSLQGTGFETQYF
NA	TRBV6-4	TRBJ1-1	NA	TGTGCCAGCAGCGCCGTGTCAGGCGGGATATACACTGAAGCTTTCTTT	CASSAVSGGIYTEAFF
TRBD1	TRBV10-2	TRBJ1-2	NA	TGCGCCAGCAGTGCGACAGGGAACTATGGCTACACCTTC	CASSATGNYGYTF
NA	TRBV5-1	TRBJ1-4	few	TGCGCCAGCAGCTTCGGCCGTAGGAGTGAAAAACTGTTTTTT	CASSFGRRSEKLFF
TRBD1	TRBV9	TRBJ1-2	NA	TGTGCCAGCAGCGTCCCGGGACAGGGAGGCTATGGCTACACCTTC	CASSVPGQGGYGYTF
NA	TRBV6-4	TRBJ2-2	NA	TGTGCCAGCAGGAGGGACATGAACACCGGGGAGCTGTTTTTT	CASRRDMNTGELFF
NA	TRBV19	TRBJ1-5	NA	TGTGCCAGTACCCCGGGGGATAGCAATCAGCCCCAGCATTTT	CASTPGDSNQPQHF
NA	TRBV7-2	TRBJ2-2	NA	TGTGCCAGCAGCTTAGCCTACCCGGGAACCGGGGAGCTGTTTTTT	CASSLAYPGTGELFF
TRBD1	TRBV19	TRBJ2-5	NA	TGTGCCAGTAAGAGCCCGGGACAGGGAAGCGAGACCCAGTACTTC	CASKSPGQGSETQYF
NA	TRBV19	TRBJ1-6	once	TGTGCCAGTAGTGCATCGACAGTATCCCTCCTTCCAACACCCCTCCACTTT	CASSASTVSLLPTPLHF
NA	TRBV5-4	TRBJ1-1	few	TGTGCCAGCAGCCTCACAGGTTTAAAGGGAAAAGAAATCTTT	CASSLTGLKGKEIF
NA	TRBV27	TRBJ2-5	NA	TGTGCCAGCAGACGGCAAGAGACCCAGTACTTC	CASRRQETQYF
NA	TRBV5-6	TRBJ1-5	NA	TGTGCCAGCAGCTCATGGGGCTCCTTGGGTCAGCCCCAGCATTTT	CASSSWGSLGQPQHF
TRBD1	TRBV6-1	TRBJ1-1	NA	TGTGCCAGCAGTGAGTCAGGCAGGGGGCGATTGGCTTTCTTT	CASSESGRGRLAFF
NA	TRBV5-5	TRBJ1-5	NA	TGTGCCAGCAGCTTGGGCCCTCCCGGGAATCAGCCCCAGCATTTT	CASSLGPPGNQPQHF
TRBD1	TRBV29-1	TRBJ2-2	few	TGCAGCGCCACAGGGGGTACCGGGGAGCTGTTTTTT	CSATGGTGELFF
NA	TRBV24-1	TRBJ2-3	NA	TGTGCCACCAGTGATTTTTCACCTAGGTCAGCAGATACGCAGTATTTT	CATSDFSPRSADTQYF
NA	TRBV19	TRBJ1-2	NA	TGTGCCAGTACCTCCGCGGCGAGCTATGGCTACACCTTC	CASTSAASYGYTF
NA	TRBV20-1	TRBJ1-5	NA	TGCAGTGCTAGTGCAGGTTTTAGCAATCAGCCCCAGCATTTT	CSASAGFSNQPQHF
TRBD1	TRBV5-5	TRBJ1-4	NA	TGTGCCAGCAGCCCGGGACAGATTGCAACTAATGAAAAACTGTTTTTT	CASSPGQIATNEKLFF
NA	TRBV7-9	TRBJ1-6	NA	TGTGCCAGCAGCTTAGACCCACAGGACTATAATTCACCCCTCCACTTT	CASSLDPQDYNSPLHF
NA	TRBV19	TRBJ1-2	NA	TGTGCCAGTAGTATGGGGGCAGGCCGGGCCTTTAGCTATGGCTACACCTTC	CASSMGAGRAFSYGYTF